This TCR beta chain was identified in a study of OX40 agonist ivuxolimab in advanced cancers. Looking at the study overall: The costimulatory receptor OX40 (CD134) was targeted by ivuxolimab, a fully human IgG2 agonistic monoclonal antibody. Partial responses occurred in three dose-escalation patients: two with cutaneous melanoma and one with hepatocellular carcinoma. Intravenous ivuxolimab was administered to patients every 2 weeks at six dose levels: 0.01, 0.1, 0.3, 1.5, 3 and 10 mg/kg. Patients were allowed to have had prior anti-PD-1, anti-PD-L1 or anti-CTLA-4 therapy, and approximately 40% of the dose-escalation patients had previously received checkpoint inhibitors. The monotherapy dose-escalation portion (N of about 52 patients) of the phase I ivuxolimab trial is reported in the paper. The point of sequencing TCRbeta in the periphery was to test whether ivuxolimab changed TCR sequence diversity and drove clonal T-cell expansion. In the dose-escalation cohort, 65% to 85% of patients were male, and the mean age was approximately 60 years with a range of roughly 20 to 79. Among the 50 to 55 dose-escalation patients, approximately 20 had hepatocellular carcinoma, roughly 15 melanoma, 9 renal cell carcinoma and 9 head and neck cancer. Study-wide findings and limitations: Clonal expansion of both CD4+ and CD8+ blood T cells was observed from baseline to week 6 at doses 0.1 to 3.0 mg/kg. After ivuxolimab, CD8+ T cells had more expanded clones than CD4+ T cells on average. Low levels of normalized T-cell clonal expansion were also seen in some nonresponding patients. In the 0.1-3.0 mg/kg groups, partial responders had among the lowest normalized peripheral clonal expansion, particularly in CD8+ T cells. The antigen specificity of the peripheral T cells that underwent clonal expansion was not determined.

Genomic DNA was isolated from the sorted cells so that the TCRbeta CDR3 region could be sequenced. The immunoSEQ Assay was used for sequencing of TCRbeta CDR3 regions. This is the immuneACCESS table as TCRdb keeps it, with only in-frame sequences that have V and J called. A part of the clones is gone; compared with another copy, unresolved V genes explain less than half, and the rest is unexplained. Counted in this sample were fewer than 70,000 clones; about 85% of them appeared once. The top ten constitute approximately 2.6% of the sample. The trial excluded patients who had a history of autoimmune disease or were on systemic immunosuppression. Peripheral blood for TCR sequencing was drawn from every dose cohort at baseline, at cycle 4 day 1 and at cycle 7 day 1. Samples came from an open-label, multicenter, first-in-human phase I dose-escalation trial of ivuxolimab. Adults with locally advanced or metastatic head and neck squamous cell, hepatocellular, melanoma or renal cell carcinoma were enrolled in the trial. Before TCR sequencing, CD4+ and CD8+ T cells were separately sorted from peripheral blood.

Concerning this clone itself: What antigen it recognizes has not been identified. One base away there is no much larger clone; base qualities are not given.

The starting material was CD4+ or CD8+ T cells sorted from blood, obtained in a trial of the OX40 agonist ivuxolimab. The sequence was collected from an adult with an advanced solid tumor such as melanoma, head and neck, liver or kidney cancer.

The CDR3 protein: CASSRNGGRTSTDTQYF. The DNA sequence is as follows: TGTGCCAGCAGCAGAAACGGGGGGCGAACATCCACAGATACGCAGTATTTT. The rearrangement joined TRBV9 to TRBJ2-3, and TRBD2 may be the D gene, going by 7 matching bases. V is reduced by 4 bases and J by 2 bases, leaving a spacing of 20 bases between them. The germline V gene sets CDR1 to SGDLS and CDR2 to YYNGEE. Counted from cysteine to phenylalanine, this CDR3 has 17 amino acids. Just the 51-base CDR3 DNA is kept, in frame starting at base 1.